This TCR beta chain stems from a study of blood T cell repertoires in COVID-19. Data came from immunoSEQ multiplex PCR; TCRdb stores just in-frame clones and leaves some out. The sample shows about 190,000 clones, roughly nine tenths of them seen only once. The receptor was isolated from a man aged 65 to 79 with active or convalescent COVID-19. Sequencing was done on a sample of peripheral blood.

CDR3 in DNA: TGTGCCAGCAGTACTACAGGGTCCTATGGCTACACCTTC. The encoded protein is CASSTTGSYGYTF. The chain employs TRBV6-5 and TRBJ1-2; tentative D call: TRBD1 (6 bases). Germline V gene data show CDR1 as MNHEY and CDR2 as SVGAGI. Trimming removed 5 bases from V and 4 bases from J, with 11 bases in between. The CDR3 contains 13 residues.